The 28 T cell receptor beta chains listed next were all sequenced from one sample in a study of shared clonotypes between healthy human individuals. Libraries were prepared by immunoSEQ multiplex PCR; TCRdb keeps only in-frame clonotypes and omits some of them. Of some 2,000,000 clones listed, approximately 94% are singletons. Cells designated naive CD8 were CD45RO-negative and were positively selected for CCR7, with terminally differentiated effector memory CD45RA+ cells excluded. The source material was naive CD8+ T cells sorted from blood. These receptors were collected from a man younger than 30 in good health.

The rearrangement links TRBV6-5 to TRBJ1-2, with 8 bases that match TRBD1. This CDR3 comprises 14 residues. Germline values: CDR1 MNHEY, CDR2 SVGAGI. With V trimmed by 4 bases and J by 4 bases, 5 bases remained unmatched. CDR3 coding DNA: TGTGCCAGCAGTTCGGACAGGGAATTCTATGGCTACACCTTC. Amino acid sequence: CASSSDREFYGYTF.

The chain carries TRBV9 and TRBJ2-5, with 8 bases aligning to TRBD2. Gene TRBJ2-7 matches the end of the DNA better, so the J call may be wrong. This CDR3 is 14 amino acids long. The germline gives CDR1 SGDLS, CDR2 YYNGEE. CDR3 sequence: CASSPGGPGDEQYF. DNA for the CDR3: TGTGCCAGCAGCCCGGGAGGGCCTGGGGACGAGCAGTACTTC.

DNA of the CDR3: TGTGCCAGCAGCCCCCAGCCCGCAGATACGCAGTATTTT. This sequence encodes CASSPQPADTQYF. This chain uses TRBV27 with TRBJ2-3; no clear D. Germline-derived CDR1 and CDR2 are MNHEY and SMNVEV (reference sequence). Trimming removed 6 bases at V and 4 bases at J, with 11 bases between. There are 13 residues in the CDR3.

The V call is TRBV5-1, the J call TRBJ1-6, with D hard to call. Trimming shortened V by 4 bases and J by 7 bases, and 15 bases separated the two germline ends. This CDR3 spans 15 amino acids. Germline CDR1 is SGHRS and CDR2 is YFSETQ. In DNA, the CDR3 is TGCGCCAGCAGCCTCGGGCCCAGAGACAATTCACCCCTCCACTTT. It encodes CASSLGPRDNSPLHF.

The rearrangement joins TRBV7-3 to TRBJ2-7, with D possibly being TRBD1 (5 bases). The CDR3 contains 17 residues. The V gene's germline CDR1 is SGHTA and CDR2 FQGTGA. The V end was cut by 9 bases, the J end by 4 bases, with 28 bases between. The CDR3 bases are TGTGCCAGGGCTATCCCAAACATTGACGGGCAGGGTTACGAGCAGTACTTC. This gives the protein CARAIPNIDGQGYEQYF. The entire variable domain, with the rest obtained from reference TRBV7-3 and TRBJ2-7, is as follows: GAGVSQTPSNKVTEKGKYVELRCDPISGHTALYWYRQSLGQGPEFLIYFQGTGAADDSGLPNDRFFAVRPEGSVSTLKIQRTERGDSAVYLCARAIPNIDGQGYEQYFGPGTRLTVT.

The chain is built from TRBV10-2 and TRBJ1-4; D is possibly TRBD1 (6 bases). This CDR3 has 14 residues. CDR1 is WSHSY and CDR2 is SAAADI in the germline V gene. The ends were cut back, 6 bases at V and 7 bases at J, with 15 bases in the middle. The CDR3 DNA sequence: TGCGCCAGCAGGGATAGGGGGATCGGTGAAAAACTGTTTTTT. Encoded protein: CASRDRGIGEKLFF.

This clone was detected once. The chain recombines TRBV14 with TRBJ2-7; 8 bases are shared with TRBD1. Losses at the gene ends were 4 bases for V and 4 bases for J; bases not matched to a gene: 9. The CDR3 has 15 residues. Germline V gene sequence: CDR1 SGHDN, CDR2 FVKESK. The CDR3 DNA follows: TGTGCCAGCAGCCCCGGGGACAGGCCGATGTACGAGCAGTACTTC. It is translated as CASSPGDRPMYEQYF.

This clone was counted once. V gene TRBV2 combines with J gene TRBJ1-6, with D tentatively TRBD1 (5 bases). This CDR3 region has 15 residues. The germline CDR1 and CDR2 sequences are SNHLY and FYNNEI. V shed 10 bases and J shed 1 base, with 14 bases lying between them. CDR3 protein: CATRDSVSYNSPLHF. The CDR3 bases are TGTGCCACCAGGGATTCAGTGTCCTATAATTCACCCCTCCACTTT.

The V gene is TRBV14, the J gene TRBJ2-7, with a weak D call TRBD1 (6 bases). The V end was cut by 3 bases, the J end by 3 bases, with 12 bases between. Germline assignment: CDR1 SGHDN and CDR2 FVKESK. CDR3 size: 14 residues. The CDR3 DNA reads TGTGCCAGCAGCCAGACCGGGACAAGCTACGAGCAGTACTTC. This encodes CASSQTGTSYEQYF.

The chain links TRBV28 to TRBJ2-2; D is undetermined. This CDR3 is 14 amino acids long. Trimming shortened V by 8 bases and J by 3 bases, and 13 bases separated the two germline ends. Germline CDR1 reads MDHEN; CDR2 reads SYDVKM. CDR3 region: CASHRWFYTGELFF. In DNA, the CDR3 is TGTGCCAGCCACCGTTGGTTCTACACCGGGGAGCTGTTTTTT.

Regarding this clone: Other DNA sequences of this sample code for an identical CDR3. The rearrangement joins TRBV4-3 to TRBJ2-7, with D unclear. CDR3 length: 13 residues. V lost 0 bases and J 3 bases, leaving 6 bases between the germline ends. Germline CDR1 LGHNA, CDR2 YSLEER. The CDR3 sequence is CASSQDSSYEQYF. The CDR3 DNA sequence: TGCGCCAGCAGCCAAGATAGCAGCTACGAGCAGTACTTC.

As for this clone: Other DNA sequences within the sample encode an identical CDR3. The V call is TRBV28, the J call TRBJ2-2; D gene uncertain. CDR1 and CDR2 (germline): MDHEN, SYDVKM. V was shortened by 2 bases and J by 6 bases, with 7 bases between the two germline ends. The CDR3 spans 13 residues. CDR3 sequence (DNA): TGTGCCAGCAGTTTAATGGGATCCGGGGAGCTGTTTTTT. This gives the protein CASSLMGSGELFF. Filled out from reference TRBV28 and TRBJ2-2, the complete variable domain reads DVKVTQSSRYLVKRTGEKVFLECVQDMDHENMFWYRQDPGLGLRLIYFSYDVKMKEKGDIPEGYSVSREKKERFSLILESASTNQTSMYLCASSLMGSGELFFGEGSRLTVL.

The rearrangement links TRBV9 to TRBJ1-3; 8 bases are a match to TRBD1. The germline gives CDR1 SGDLS, CDR2 YYNGEE. The CDR3 consists of 15 residues. J lost 4 bases, V lost 3 bases, and 6 bases had no gene match. The CDR3 DNA reads TGTGCCAGCAGCGGACTACAGGGGGACGGAAACACCATATATTTT. Amino acid sequence: CASSGLQGDGNTIYF.

V usage is TRBV15 and J usage is TRBJ2-7; D might be TRBD1 or TRBD2, each matching 6 bases. The CDR3 is 15 residues long. V was cut by 0 bases and J by 5 bases, with 14 bases left in between. The germline V gene encodes CDR1 LNHNV and CDR2 YYDKDF (reference sequence). The CDR3 sequence is CATSRDRDGGNEQYF. The CDR3 nucleotides are TGTGCCACCAGCAGAGATCGGGACGGGGGCAACGAGCAGTACTTC.

This clone was observed a handful of times. The chain uses TRBV6-6 and TRBJ1-1, with D possibly being TRBD1 (5 bases). V dropped 2 bases and J dropped 1 base, with 8 bases sitting between them. The CDR3 totals 14 residues. The germline V gene has CDR1 MNHNY and CDR2 SVGAGI (reference sequence). The CDR3 spells CASSYGTGNTEAFF. CDR3 DNA sequence: TGTGCCAGCAGTTACGGAACAGGGAACACTGAAGCTTTCTTT.

To note about this clone: The same CDR3 also results from other DNA sequences found in this sample. The rearrangement links TRBV19 to TRBJ2-3; the D gene is possibly TRBD2 (6 bases). The V and J ends lost 6 bases and 2 bases respectively, with 9 bases between them. Germline CDR1 and CDR2: LNHDA and SQIVND (reference sequence). This CDR3 has 13 amino acids. This chain's CDR3 is CASSGLPTDTQYF. For the CDR3, the DNA is TGTGCCAGTAGCGGACTACCCACAGATACGCAGTATTTT.

V and J are TRBV18 and TRBJ2-3, with a weak D call TRBD2 (5 bases). In germline, CDR1 is KGHSH, CDR2 LQKENI. There are 16 residues in the CDR3. V lost 2 bases, J lost 1 base, and 13 bases lay in between. CDR3 nucleotide sequence: TGTGCCAGCTCACCATCTCCAGCGGACGGCACAGATACGCAGTATTTT. Protein product: CASSPSPADGTDTQYF.

As regards this clone: At the DNA level, this CDR3 is encoded by other sequences in the same sample as well. The chain is built from TRBV11-2 and TRBJ2-7, with D uncertain. The CDR3 extends over 13 amino acids. Germline V gene data show CDR1 as SGHAT and CDR2 as FQNNGV. Trimming removed 1 base from V and 1 base from J, with 5 bases in between. The DNA for the CDR3 is TGTGCCAGCAGCTTAGGGAGTTCCTACGAGCAGTACTTC. It translates to CASSLGSSYEQYF.

The chain couples TRBV7-2 to TRBJ1-3; 8 nucleotides align to TRBD1. V gave up 3 bases and J gave up 0 bases; unmatched junction bases: 4. This CDR3 is built from 16 residues. Germline V lookup: CDR1 SGHTA, CDR2 FQGNSA. The CDR3 sequence is CASSFETGGSGNTIYF. The CDR3 DNA reads TGTGCCAGCAGCTTTGAAACAGGGGGCTCTGGAAACACCATATATTTT. The full variable domain, rest sourced from reference TRBV7-2 and TRBJ1-3, is GAGVSQSPSNKVTEKGKDVELRCDPISGHTALYWYRQSLGQGLEFLIYFQGNSAPDKSGLPSDRFSAERTGGSVSTLTIQRTQQEDSAVYLCASSFETGGSGNTIYFGEGSWLTVV.

The V gene is TRBV27, the J gene TRBJ2-7; D is unresolved. V shed 6 bases and J shed 2 bases, with 11 bases lying between them. Per the germline V gene, CDR1 is MNHEY and CDR2 is SMNVEV (reference sequence). The length of the CDR3 is 13 residues. The CDR3 sequence: CASSSTETYEQYF. The DNA for the CDR3 is TGTGCCAGCAGCTCGACCGAAACCTACGAGCAGTACTTC.

The chain carries TRBV15 and TRBJ1-2, with a tentative D call TRBD1 (5 bases). The CDR3 runs to 12 residues. V lost 5 bases, J lost 8 bases, and 12 bases lay in between. Germline CDR1 reads LNHNV; CDR2 reads YYDKDF (reference sequence). CDR3 sequence: CATSEGVGGYTF. The CDR3, as DNA: TGTGCCACCAGCGAAGGGGTGGGCGGCTACACCTTC. Combining the CDR3 with reference TRBV15 and TRBJ1-2 gives the whole variable domain DAMVIQNPRYQVTQFGKPVTLSCSQTLNHNVMYWYQQKSSQAPKLLFHYYDKDFNNEADTPDNFQSRRPNTSFCFLDIRSPGLGDTAMYLCATSEGVGGYTFGSGTRLTVV.

This clone appeared a single time. The chain carries TRBV5-6 and TRBJ1-2; 7 bases are a match to TRBD1. V was clipped by 4 bases and J by 5 bases; unmatched bases: 5. Germline V gene sequence: CDR1 SGHDT, CDR2 YYEEEE. This CDR3 is built from 13 residues. CDR3 nucleotides: TGTGCCAGCAGCGGGGACAGCTCATATGGCTACACCTTC. Its protein is CASSGDSSYGYTF.

The CDR3 sequence is CASTGTARETQYF. In DNA form, the CDR3 reads TGTGCCAGCACCGGGACAGCCAGAGAGACCCAGTACTTC. The chain has TRBV25-1 and TRBJ2-5; TRBD1 agrees at 7 bases. Germline CDR1 and CDR2: MGHDK and SYGVNS. Trimming cost V 7 bases and J 4 bases; bases outside gene matches: 6. The CDR3 consists of 13 residues.

Of note for this clone: The sample holds other DNA sequences that translate to the same CDR3. The chain couples TRBV9 to TRBJ2-7; 8 bases map to TRBD2. Germline V gives CDR1 SGDLS, CDR2 YYNGEE. V lost 4 bases to trimming and J lost 4 bases; unmatched junction nucleotides: 7. This CDR3 has 14 amino acids. The CDR3 sequence: CASSPGTSYYEQYF. For the CDR3, the DNA is TGTGCCAGCAGCCCCGGGACTAGTTATTACGAGCAGTACTTC.

The V gene is TRBV20-1, the J gene TRBJ2-7; D gene ambiguous. Germline V lookup: CDR1 DFQATT, CDR2 SNEGSKA (reference sequence). The V gene lost 3 bases and the J gene lost 6 bases, with 6 bases spanning the gap. This CDR3 contains 10 residues. The CDR3 protein is CSARRLEQYF. CDR3 nucleotide sequence: TGCAGTGCTAGGAGACTCGAGCAGTACTTC.

The V and J genes are TRBV7-9 and TRBJ2-4; tentative D call: TRBD2 (6 bases). This CDR3 has 17 residues. The V end was cut by 1 base, the J end by 2 bases, with 15 bases between. CDR1 SEHNR and CDR2 FQNEAQ come from the germline V gene (reference sequence). The DNA for the CDR3 is TGTGCCAGCAGCTTAGAGTTGCTTAGCGGATCCAAAAACATTCAGTACTTC. This codes for CASSLELLSGSKNIQYF.

The J gene is TRBJ2-2, the V gene TRBV6-6; unclear D gene. The CDR3 totals 11 residues. The ends were cut back, 5 bases at V and 6 bases at J, with 4 bases in the middle. CDR1 is MNHNY, CDR2 SVGAGI, per germline (reference sequence). CDR3 protein: CASSPAGELFF. DNA of the CDR3: TGTGCCAGCAGTCCGGCCGGGGAGCTGTTTTTT.

The chain joins TRBV27 to TRBJ2-7; TRBD2 matches at 8 bases. After removal of 0 bases from V and 4 bases from J, the junction contained 5 bases not matched to a gene. Germline V gene sequence: CDR1 MNHEY, CDR2 SMNVEV (reference sequence). The CDR3 sequence is 15 residues long. The CDR3 is CASSLSGLVGYEQYF. DNA for the CDR3: TGTGCCAGCAGTTTATCGGGACTAGTCGGGTACGAGCAGTACTTC.